Following are 10 T cell receptor beta chains from one sample sequenced in a study of metastatic and nonmetastatic thyroid tumors. TCRdb re-clonotyped the PCR reads through MiXCR. The top ten hold approximately 20% of the sample, which has 46,000 or so clones, about 15% seen once. There were no patients who had received any treatment before thyroid surgery. The sequencing sample was made of blood. Source of these receptors: a female donor with papillary thyroid cancer or a benign thyroid nodule (not recorded which). Some clones in this sample may be carry-over from other donors' samples.

This clone was observed many times. V and J are TRBV5-6 and TRBJ1-5; D is undetermined. Germline lookup yields CDR1 SGHDT and CDR2 YYEEEE. V lost 1 base and J lost 5, with 7 bases in between. This CDR3 is 13 amino acids long. CDR3 sequence: CASSLMADQPQHF. CDR3 nucleotides: TGTGCCAGCAGCTTGATGGCAGATCAGCCCCAGCATTTT.

This clone was counted between two and nine times. Germline and junction disagree at one end, which may indicate a read error. The chain is built from TRBV2 and TRBJ1-1; 7 bases fit TRBD1. Germline-derived CDR1 and CDR2 are SNHLY and FYNNEI. There are 14 residues in the CDR3. This CDR3 is CASSLDRASTESFF. CDR3 bases: TGTGCCAGCAGTCTTGACAGGGCGAGTACTGAATCTTTCTTT.

This clone was seen a single time. This chain's CDR3 is CSAPGLGFPGDEQFF. The CDR3 region has the DNA TGCAGTGCACCGGGACTAGGATTTCCGGGCGATGAGCAGTTCTTC. The V and J genes are TRBV20-1 and TRBJ2-1; 8 bases are a match to TRBD2. The trim removed 6 bases at V and 8 bases at J, leaving 15 bases unmatched. The CDR3 extends over 15 amino acids. Per the germline V gene, CDR1 is DFQATT and CDR2 is SNEGSKA (reference sequence).

This clone occurred many times. The chain carries TRBV11-1 and TRBJ1-3, with D tentatively TRBD1 (5 bases). This CDR3 is 18 amino acids long. V was shortened by 5 bases and J by 0 bases, with 20 bases between the two germline ends. Germline lookup yields CDR1 SGHAT and CDR2 FQDESV (reference sequence). The CDR3 bases are TGTGCCAGCAGCGCTCCTCCGGGAACAGGAATCTCTGGAAACACCATATATTTT. Translated, it gives CASSAPPGTGISGNTIYF.

This clone was seen at least ten times. One end of the junction varies from germline; a read error may be responsible. The J gene is TRBJ1-4, the V gene TRBV19; D might be TRBD1 (6 bases). Germline loops: CDR1 LNHDA, CDR2 SQIVND (reference sequence). The CDR3 sequence is 14 residues long. As DNA, the CDR3 is TGTGCCAGTGGCCAATCGACAGGAGGTGAAAAACTGCTTTTT. Amino acid sequence: CASGQSTGGEKLLF.

On this clone: A read error may explain this, as a much larger clone is one base away. The chain has TRBV2 and TRBJ2-4, with 9 bases fitting TRBD1. Per germline, CDR1 SNHLY and CDR2 FYNNEI. V lost 2 bases to trimming and J lost 10 bases; unmatched junction nucleotides: 9. CDR3 length equals 15 residues. The CDR3 spells CASSEFRDREEIQYF. The CDR3 bases are TGTGCCAGCAGTGAATTCCGGGACAGGGAGGAAATTCAGTACTTC. Using reference TRBV2 and TRBJ2-4 for the parts outside the CDR3, the full variable domain is EPEVTQTPSHQVTQMGQEVILRCVPISNHLYFYWYRQILGQKVEFLVSFYNNEISEKSEIFDDQFSVERPDGSNFTLKIRSTKLEDSAMYFCASSEFRDREEIQYFGAGTRLSVL.

The sample holds a few counts of this clone. The chain employs TRBV2 and TRBJ1-2; possibly TRBD1 for D (6 bases). The CDR3 consists of 15 residues. Trimming shortened V by 6 bases and J by 9 bases, and 23 bases separated the two germline ends. The germline gives CDR1 SNHLY, CDR2 FYNNEI. The DNA for the CDR3 is TGTGCCAGCAGGCCTGGACAGCCGGGCAATTATTGCTACACCTTC. Protein sequence: CASRPGQPGNYCYTF.

On this clone: The CDR3 carries no conserved terminal phenylalanine or tryptophan, so it likely arises from a read error. It is unclear where the CDR3 begins or ends on the DNA, so no DNA is shown, and the CDR3 is as TCRdb lists it. The chain employs TRBV5-1 and TRBJ1-2; TRBD1 is the table's D call and was not checked against the DNA. The germline V gene has CDR1 SGHRS and CDR2 YFSETQ. The CDR3 comprises 14 residues, both ends counted. The CDR3 sequence is CASSPGQGNYGYTL.

This clone was detected a few times. An end of the junction does not agree with germline; a read error may underlie this. This rearrangement joins TRBV6-4 to TRBJ2-7, with TRBD2 matching 8 bases. CDR1 and CDR2 (germline): MRHNA, SNTAGT. The CDR3 extends over 14 amino acids. Written as DNA, the CDR3 is TGTGCCAGCATGCGGGAGGCCTACTCCTCCGAGCATTACTTC. The encoded protein is CASMREAYSSEHYF.

This clone was seen at least ten times. This sequence joins TRBV3-1 and TRBJ1-2, with 7 bases lining up with TRBD1. The CDR3 spans 15 residues. Germline V gene lookup returns CDR1 LGHDT and CDR2 YNNKEL (reference sequence). J lost 5 bases, V lost 3 bases, and 9 bases had no gene match. Here the CDR3 reads CASSQALTGRYGYTF. The DNA for the CDR3 is TGTGCCAGCAGCCAGGCATTGACAGGGCGGTATGGCTACACCTTC.